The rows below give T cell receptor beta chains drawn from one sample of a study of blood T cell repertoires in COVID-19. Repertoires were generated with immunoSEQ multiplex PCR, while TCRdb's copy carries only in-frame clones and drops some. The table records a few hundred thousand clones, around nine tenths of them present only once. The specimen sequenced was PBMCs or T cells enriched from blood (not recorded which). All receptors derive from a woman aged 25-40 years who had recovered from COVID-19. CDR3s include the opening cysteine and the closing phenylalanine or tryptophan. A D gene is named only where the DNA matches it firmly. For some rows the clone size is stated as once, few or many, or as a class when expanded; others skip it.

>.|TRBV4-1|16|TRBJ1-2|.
TGCGCCAGCAGCCAAGGTCTCCAGGGCGTGGGCTATGGCTACACCTTC
CASSQGLQGVGYGYTF
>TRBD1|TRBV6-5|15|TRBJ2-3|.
TGTGCCAGCAGGAACCGGGACAGGGGGTCAGATACGCAGTATTTT
CASRNRDRGSDTQYF
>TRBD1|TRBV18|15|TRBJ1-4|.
TGTGCCAGCTCACGGGGACAGGGCGCTAATGAAAAACTGTTTTTT
CASSRGQGANEKLFF
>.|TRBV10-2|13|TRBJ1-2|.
TGCGCCAGCACCCTGGGCTTCAACTATGGCTACACCTTC
CASTLGFNYGYTF
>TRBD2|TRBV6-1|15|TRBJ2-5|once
TGTGCCAGCAGTGAGCAACCAACTAGCGTGGAGACCCAGTACTTC
CASSEQPTSVETQYF
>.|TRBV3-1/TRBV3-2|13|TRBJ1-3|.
TGTGCCAGCAGCCCTAAAACTGGAAACACCATATATTTT
CASSPKTGNTIYF
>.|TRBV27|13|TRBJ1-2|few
TGTGCCAGCAGTTTAGAGGGGCGGGGAGGCTACACCTTC
CASSLEGRGGYTF
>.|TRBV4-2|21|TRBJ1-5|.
TGTGCCAGCAGCCAATACTATGGGGGGGCTACATCGGGAGGTAGCAATCAGCCCCAGCATTTT
CASSQYYGGATSGGSNQPQHF
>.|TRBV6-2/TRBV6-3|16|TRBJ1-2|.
TGTGCCAGCAGTTACTCGAGGAGAGGAGCTAACTATGGCTACACCTTC
CASSYSRRGANYGYTF
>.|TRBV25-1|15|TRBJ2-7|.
TGTGCCAGCAGTGAAACAGGTTCCCTCGCCTACGAGCAGTACTTC
CASSETGSLAYEQYF
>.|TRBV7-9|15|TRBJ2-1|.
TGTGCCAGCAGCTTTACCCCGCCAAGCGGGAATGAGCAGTTCTTC
CASSFTPPSGNEQFF
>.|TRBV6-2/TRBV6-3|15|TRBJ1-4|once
TGTGCCAGCAGTTACACGGGACAAGGACCTGAAAAACTGTTTTTT
CASSYTGQGPEKLFF
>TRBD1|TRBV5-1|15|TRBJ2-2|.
TGCGCCAGCAGCTGGGACAGGGCGGACACCGGGGAGCTGTTTTTT
CASSWDRADTGELFF
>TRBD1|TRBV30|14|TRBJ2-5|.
TGTGCCTGGAGTTCGGGACAGGGGAAAGAGACCCAGTACTTC
CAWSSGQGKETQYF
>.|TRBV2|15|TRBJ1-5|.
TGTGCCAGCAGTGAATTCACTTATAGCAATCAGCCCCAGCATTTT
CASSEFTYSNQPQHF
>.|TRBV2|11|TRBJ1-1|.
TGTGCCTGCCCCAGGAACACTGAAGCTTTCTTT
CACPRNTEAFF
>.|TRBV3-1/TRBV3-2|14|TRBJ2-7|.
TGTGCCAGCAGCCTATCCGACAGTACCTACGAGCAGTACTTC
CASSLSDSTYEQYF
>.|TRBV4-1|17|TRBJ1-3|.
TGCGCCAGCAGCCAAGGTGGTACGGGGATGAGCGGAAACACCATATATTTT
CASSQGGTGMSGNTIYF
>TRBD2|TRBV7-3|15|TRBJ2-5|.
TGTGCCAGCAGCTTAATTGGGACTAGTAGGGAGACCCAGTACTTC
CASSLIGTSRETQYF
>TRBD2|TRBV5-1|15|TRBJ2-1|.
TGCGCCAGCAGCCCCAGCGGGGACTCCTACAATGAGCAGTTCTTC
CASSPSGDSYNEQFF
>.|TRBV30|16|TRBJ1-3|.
TGTGCCTGGAGTGTAGGGAGGTCCGGAGGCGGAAACACCATATATTTT
CAWSVGRSGGGNTIYF
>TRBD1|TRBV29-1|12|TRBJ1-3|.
TGCAGCTTCAGGGGGACTGGAAACACCATATATTTT
CSFRGTGNTIYF
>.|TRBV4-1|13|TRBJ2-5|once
TGCGCCAGCATGCACGGACCCGCGGGGACCCAGTACTTC
CASMHGPAGTQYF
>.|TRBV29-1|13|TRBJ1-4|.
TGCAGCGTCGGGAGTAATCGGGATGAAAAACTGTTTTTT
CSVGSNRDEKLFF
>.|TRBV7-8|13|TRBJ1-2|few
TGTGCCAGCAGCTTAGCGAGGCAACGTGGCTACACCTTC
CASSLARQRGYTF
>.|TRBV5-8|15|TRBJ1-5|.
TGTGCCAGCAGCTTGGGACAGCGTAGCAATCAGCCCCAGCATTTT
CASSLGQRSNQPQHF
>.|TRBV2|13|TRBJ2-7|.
TGTGCCAGCAGTCTGGAGAGAGCGTACGAGCAGTACTTC
CASSLERAYEQYF
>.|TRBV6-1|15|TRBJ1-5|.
TGTGCCAGCAGTGAACGGGGAAGGGGCAATCAGCCCCAGCATTTT
CASSERGRGNQPQHF
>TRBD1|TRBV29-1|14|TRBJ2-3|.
TGCAGCGTGGGGACAGGGGGCATGACAGATACGCAGTATTTT
CSVGTGGMTDTQYF
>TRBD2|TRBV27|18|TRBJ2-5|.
TGTGCCAGCAGTTTATCTGGCCTAGCGGGGGGGATCCAAGAGACCCAGTACTTC
CASSLSGLAGGIQETQYF
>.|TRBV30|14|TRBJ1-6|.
TGTGCCTGGAGCCCAACAGGGAATAATTCACCCCTCCACTTT
CAWSPTGNNSPLHF
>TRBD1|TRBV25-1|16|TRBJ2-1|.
TGTGCCAGCAGTGCCCCGGGACAGGCACCTATGGGTGAGCAGTTCTTC
CASSAPGQAPMGEQFF
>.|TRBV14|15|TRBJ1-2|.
TGTGCCAGCAGCCAAGCGGGGGGCCTTAACTATGGCTACACCTTC
CASSQAGGLNYGYTF
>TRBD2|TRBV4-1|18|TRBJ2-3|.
TGCGCCAGCAGCCTGGGGACTAGCGGGGGGGCGGTAACAGATACGCAGTATTTT
CASSLGTSGGAVTDTQYF
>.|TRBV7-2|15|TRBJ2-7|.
TGTGCCAGCAGCCCTGAACTGGGAGGACTCTACGAGCAGTACTTC
CASSPELGGLYEQYF
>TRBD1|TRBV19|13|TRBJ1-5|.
TGTGCCAGTACCCAGGGGGGAAGTCAGCCCCAGCATTTT
CASTQGGSQPQHF
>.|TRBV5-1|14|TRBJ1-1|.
TGCGCCAGCAGCTTGTATGGAGAAAGCACTGAAGCTTTCTTT
CASSLYGESTEAFF
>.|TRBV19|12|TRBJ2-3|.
TGTGCCAGTTCCCCTTCAGGGGATACGCAGTATTTT
CASSPSGDTQYF
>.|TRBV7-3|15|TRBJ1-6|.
TGTGCCAGCAGCTTATTAGGGACTGCTAATTCACCCCTCCACTTT
CASSLLGTANSPLHF
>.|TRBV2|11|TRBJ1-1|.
TGTGCCAGCAGCCCCGTCACTGAAGCTTTCTTT
CASSPVTEAFF
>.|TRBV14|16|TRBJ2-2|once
TGTGCCAGCAGCCAAAGGGGCAGGGAAGGCACCGGGGAGCTGTTTTTT
CASSQRGREGTGELFF
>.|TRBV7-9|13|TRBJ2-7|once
TGTGCCAGCAGCACGACTCAAACCTACGAGCAGTACTTC
CASSTTQTYEQYF
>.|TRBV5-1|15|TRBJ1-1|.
TGCGCCAGCAGCTCGGTTGACATGCCGAACACTGAAGCTTTCTTT
CASSSVDMPNTEAFF
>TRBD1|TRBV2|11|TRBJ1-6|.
TGTGCCAGCAGTGACGAGGGGGCAGGCCACTTT
CASSDEGAGHF
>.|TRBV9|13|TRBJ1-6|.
TGTGCCAGCGCCGACAGCCTGGGGTCACCCCTCCACTTT
CASADSLGSPLHF
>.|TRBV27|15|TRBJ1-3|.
TGTGCCAGCAGTTTAAACCCAGCGGCTGGAAACACCATATATTTT
CASSLNPAAGNTIYF
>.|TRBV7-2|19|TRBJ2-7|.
TGTGCCAGCAGCTTACGACCTGTGACCGGCAGGGGGGAACTCTACGAGCAGTACTTC
CASSLRPVTGRGELYEQYF
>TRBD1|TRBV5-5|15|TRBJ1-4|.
TGTGCCAGCAGCACACCGACAGGGGGCGGTGAAAAACTGTTTTTT
CASSTPTGGGEKLFF
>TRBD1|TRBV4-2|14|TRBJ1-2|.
TGTGCCAGCAGCCAAGCAGGGACAGGGGTGGGCTACACCTTC
CASSQAGTGVGYTF
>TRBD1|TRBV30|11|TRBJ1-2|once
TGTGCCTGGTTGTCAGGGGGCGTCTACACCTTC
CAWLSGGVYTF
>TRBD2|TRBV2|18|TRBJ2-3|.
TGTGCCAGCAGTGACATGGGACTATCCCCCGGCCCGTCAGATACGCAGTATTTT
CASSDMGLSPGPSDTQYF
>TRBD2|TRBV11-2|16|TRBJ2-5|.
TGTGCCAGCAGCACGGGACTAGCGGGGGGGCCACAGACCCAGTACTTC
CASSTGLAGGPQTQYF
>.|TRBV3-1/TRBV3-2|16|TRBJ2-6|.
TGTGCCAGCAGCCAAGACGTTACATCTGGGGCCAACGTCCTGACTTTC
CASSQDVTSGANVLTF